The 18 T cell receptor beta chains reported below all come from one sample, sequenced in a study of follicular helper T cells after annual influenza vaccination. Specified time point: 2014-2015 season, 7 days after vaccination. Sequenced by immunoSEQ multiplex PCR; TCRdb stores in-frame clones only, minus some. The sample carries about 3,600 clones, roughly 82% recorded once. The material sequenced was CXCR5- memory CD4+ T cells sorted from blood, taken 7 days after influenza vaccination. The receptor set was obtained from an adult who received the influenza vaccine.

J is TRBJ2-7 and V is TRBV18, with 7 bases fitting TRBD1. V lost 3 bases and J lost 2; bases outside the gene matches: 4. The CDR3 is 14 residues long. Germline V gene data show CDR1 as KGHSH and CDR2 as LQKENI. The DNA for the CDR3 is TGTGCCAGCTCACCCCGACAGGGCACCTACGAGCAGTACTTC. This codes for CASSPRQGTYEQYF.

The chain joins TRBV28 to TRBJ2-7; 9 nucleotides agree with TRBD1. Germline-derived CDR1 and CDR2 are MDHEN and SYDVKM. The length of the CDR3 is 12 residues. The V and J ends lost 9 bases and 3 bases, in that order; junction bases with no gene match: 3. In DNA form, the CDR3 reads TGTGCCAGTGGGACAGGGCGCTACGAGCAGTACTTC. It encodes CASGTGRYEQYF.

This chain uses TRBV5-1 with TRBJ1-1; 7 bases align to TRBD1. There are 15 residues in the CDR3. The J segment lost 1 base and the V segment lost 9 bases, leaving 12 bases of the junction unmatched. Per the germline V gene, CDR1 is SGHRS and CDR2 is YFSETQ. The CDR3 loop is CATKGATNANTEAFF. Here the CDR3 DNA reads TGCGCCACTAAGGGGGCTACAAACGCGAACACTGAAGCTTTCTTT.

This chain joins TRBV4-3 and TRBJ2-3; D perhaps matches TRBD1 (5 bases). This CDR3 spans 14 amino acids. The germline gives CDR1 LGHNA, CDR2 YSLEER. Trimming shortened V by 1 base and J by 1 base, and 6 bases separated the two germline ends. CDR3 sequence: CASSQVGGTDTQYF. The DNA of the CDR3 is TGCGCCAGCAGCCAAGTAGGGGGCACAGATACGCAGTATTTT.

The DNA of the CDR3 is TGCGCCAGCAGCTCGCGGACACCGAACACTGAAGCTTTCTTT. It translates to CASSSRTPNTEAFF. The chain has TRBV5-1 and TRBJ1-1; D perhaps matches TRBD1 (5 bases). The CDR3 covers 14 residues. The germline gives CDR1 SGHRS, CDR2 YFSETQ. V shed 3 bases and J shed 1 base, with 10 bases lying between them.

The chain is built from TRBV6-6 and TRBJ1-1; D uncertain. Germline V gives CDR1 MNHNY, CDR2 SVGAGI (reference sequence). The ends were cut back, 2 bases at V and 1 base at J, with 11 bases in the middle. CDR3 size: 15 residues. The CDR3 protein is CASSYGPRGNTEAFF. The CDR3 nucleotides read TGTGCCAGCAGTTACGGTCCACGAGGGAACACTGAAGCTTTCTTT.

The chain couples TRBV6-5 to TRBJ1-1; 7 nucleotides align to TRBD1. This CDR3 spans 14 amino acids. Germline trimming cut 5 bases from V and 4 bases from J; bases unmatched to any gene: 7. In germline, CDR1 is MNHEY, CDR2 SVGAGI. The CDR3 here is CASSHRQGITEAFF. DNA of the CDR3: TGTGCCAGCAGTCACCGACAGGGAATCACTGAAGCTTTCTTT.

The V and J genes are TRBV5-1 and TRBJ1-2; D uncertain. CDR1 is SGHRS, CDR2 YFSETQ, per germline. The ends were cut back, 0 bases at V and 3 bases at J, with 12 bases in the middle. The CDR3 extends over 15 amino acids. CDR3 amino acids: CASSLGIGLDYGYTF. The DNA of the CDR3 is TGCGCCAGCAGCTTGGGAATAGGGCTGGACTATGGCTACACCTTC. The full variable domain, with the rest looked up from reference TRBV5-1 and TRBJ1-2, is KAGVTQTPRYLIKTRGQQVTLSCSPISGHRSVSWYQQTPGQGLQFLFEYFSETQRNKGNFPGRFSGRQFSNSRSEMNVSTLELGDSALYLCASSLGIGLDYGYTFGSGTRLTVV.

The chain links TRBV4-1 to TRBJ2-5, with TRBD2 matching 10 bases. This CDR3 has 15 amino acids. Germline CDR1 is MGHRA and CDR2 is YSYEKL. With 6 bases clipped from V and 3 bases from J, the junction kept 7 bases outside the gene matches. The CDR3 here is CASRRAGGEKETQYF. The CDR3 DNA reads TGCGCCAGCAGACGAGCGGGGGGGGAAAAAGAGACCCAGTACTTC.

CDR3 DNA: TGTGCCAGCAGTGAGAAGGGGGCTCGAACAGATACGCAGTATTTT. Translating gives CASSEKGARTDTQYF. This sequence joins TRBV6-1 and TRBJ2-3, with TRBD1 matching 7 bases. Germline loops: CDR1 MNHNS, CDR2 SASEGT. This CDR3 is 15 amino acids long. Trimming took 3 bases from V and 3 from J; bases not matched to a gene: 6.

The rearrangement joins TRBV27 to TRBJ1-5, with 9 bases aligning to TRBD1. V shed 2 bases and J 6 bases; nucleotides not matched to a gene: 2. The CDR3 runs to 14 residues. Germline CDR1 is MNHEY and CDR2 is SMNVEV (reference sequence). The CDR3 nucleotides read TGTGCCAGCAGTTTAAGGACAGGGGTTCAGCCCCAGCATTTT. It translates to CASSLRTGVQPQHF.

The chain combines TRBV5-4 with TRBJ1-2, with D possibly matching TRBD1 (5 bases). This CDR3 has 15 amino acids. V gave up 1 base and J gave up 4 bases, with 14 bases separating them. CDR1 and CDR2 (germline): SGHNT, YYREEE (reference sequence). CDR3: CASSLLSGLFYGYTF. CDR3 DNA sequence: TGTGCCAGCAGCTTGTTGTCAGGGCTTTTCTATGGCTACACCTTC.

The rearrangement joins TRBV11-2 to TRBJ2-5; 14 positions agree with TRBD2. The CDR3 loop spans 19 amino acids. Unmatched junction bases numbered 12, after V lost 1 base and J lost 5 bases. The V gene's germline CDR1 is SGHAT and CDR2 FQNNGV. The CDR3 loop reads CASSLVFGTSGGPGETQYF. Here the CDR3 DNA reads TGTGCCAGCAGCTTAGTCTTTGGGACTAGCGGGGGTCCCGGGGAGACCCAGTACTTC.

In DNA form, the CDR3 reads TGCGCCAGCAGCCAAGATCGTCGCGGGGGGACAGATACGCAGTATTTT. This translates into CASSQDRRGGTDTQYF. This chain links TRBV4-1 with TRBJ2-3; 8 bases fit TRBD2. The J segment lost 3 bases and the V segment lost 0 bases, leaving 5 bases of the junction unmatched. CDR1 MGHRA and CDR2 YSYEKL come from the germline V gene. The CDR3 loop spans 16 amino acids.

This sequence joins TRBV7-9 and TRBJ1-6; weak D call: TRBD1 (5 bases). CDR1 and CDR2 (germline): SEHNR, FQNEAQ (reference sequence). V dropped 1 base and J dropped 7 bases, with 14 bases sitting between them. This CDR3 region has 16 residues. The CDR3 bases are TGTGCCAGCAGCTTAGTGGGGGGTGTGGGAAATTCACCCCTCCACTTT. It is translated as CASSLVGGVGNSPLHF. The full variable domain, its missing parts supplied by reference TRBV7-9 and TRBJ1-6, is DTGVSQNPRHKITKRGQNVTFRCDPISEHNRLYWYRQTLGQGPEFLTYFQNEAQLEKSRLLSDRFSAERPKGSFSTLEIQRTEQGDSAMYLCASSLVGGVGNSPLHFGNGTRLTVT.

This chain links TRBV5-1 with TRBJ1-1, with D perhaps TRBD1 (6 bases). This CDR3 comprises 13 residues. Germline V lookup: CDR1 SGHRS, CDR2 YFSETQ. Trimming pared 4 bases from V and 1 base from J, leaving 8 bases between. CDR3 nucleotides: TGCGCCAGCAGCAAGACAGGGAACACTGAAGCTTTCTTT. This sequence encodes CASSKTGNTEAFF.

The genes are TRBV2 and TRBJ2-1; D is unresolved. Trimming shortened V by 4 bases and J by 5 bases, and 6 bases separated the two germline ends. Looked up from germline, CDR1 is SNHLY and CDR2 is FYNNEI. The CDR3 is 12 amino acids. CDR3 nucleotides: TGTGCCAGCAGTGTCCAGAACAATGAGCAGTTCTTC. Translating gives CASSVQNNEQFF. Full variable domain (remainder filled in from reference TRBV2 and TRBJ2-1): EPEVTQTPSHQVTQMGQEVILRCVPISNHLYFYWYRQILGQKVEFLVSFYNNEISEKSEIFDDQFSVERPDGSNFTLKIRSTKLEDSAMYFCASSVQNNEQFFGPGTRLTVL.

This clone has only one observation. This chain links TRBV5-4 with TRBJ1-6; D unclear. Germline loops: CDR1 SGHNT, CDR2 YYREEE (reference sequence). V was trimmed by 0 bases and J by 6 bases, leaving 7 bases between them. This CDR3 is 14 amino acids long. This CDR3 is CASSLERINSPLHF. In DNA, the CDR3 is TGTGCCAGCAGCTTGGAACGGATTAATTCACCCCTCCACTTT.